This T cell receptor (beta chain) was obtained from a study of shared clonotypes between healthy human individuals. Trimming took 7 bases from V and 3 from J, leaving 12 bases between them. The CDR3 consists of 13 residues. Germline V CDR1 and CDR2: MNHNY, SVGAGI (reference sequence). Whole-study results and caveats: Large sequencing depth failed to make sorted-subset sequencing complete, rarefaction showed.

Comment on this clone: Its antigen is unknown.

The table came from immunoSEQ multiplex PCR; TCRdb's copy has only in-frame clones and leaves some out. The sample lists around 1.1 million clones, roughly 80% occurring once. The chain employs TRBV6-6 and TRBJ1-1, with D hard to call. This clonotype was obtained from a man aged 18 to 35 in good health. Some clones in this sample may be carry-over from other donors' samples. Specimen: memory CD4+ T cells from PBMCs. Subset specified: CD45RA-negative fraction. The CDR3 region is CASKREGDTEAFF. CDR3 in DNA: TGTGCCAGCAAGAGGGAAGGAGACACTGAAGCTTTCTTT.